Included here is one T cell receptor (beta chain) sequence, with context. The antigen remains undetermined. These data belong to a study of cytomegalovirus exposure and HLA in healthy donors. Study findings and constraints: The study reported that TCR beta sequences accurately predicted HLA-A and HLA-B alleles in most subjects. Later analysis identified a missense DCLRE1C variant that was linked to TCR beta V- and J-gene trimming. Later work showed greater clonal expansion in HLA-associated TCR beta chains than in equally common others.

Amplification used 60 Vbeta primers and 13 Jbeta primers. In the authors' workflow: It was a later analysis that counted some 80 million unique TCR beta chains, of which 9 million to 13 million were shared. The assay was immunoSEQ multiplex PCR, and TCRdb's table has in-frame clones only and misses some. V and J calls and clone size are those listed in that table; D and trimming were worked out from the DNA. This table holds tens of thousands of clones, about 71% found once. The CDR3 spans 15 residues. Germline CDR1 and CDR2: MNHNY and SVGAGI (reference sequence). The germline V and J ends were trimmed by 8 bases and 3 bases, with 20 bases remaining between them.

The source of this sequence is a man aged 55 to 70 in good health and CMV-seronegative. Sequencing was done on a sample of PBMCs. The chain joins TRBV6-6 to TRBJ2-7; possibly TRBD2 for D (5 bases). As DNA, the CDR3 is TGTGCCAGCGTAGCCCGAGGGCTATTCGTCTACGAGCAGTACTTC. This sequence encodes CASVARGLFVYEQYF.